These T cell receptor beta chains were read from a single sample in a study of shared clonotypes between healthy human individuals. Method: immunoSEQ multiplex PCR; TCRdb's copy keeps in-frame clones and lacks some. The top ten clones hold around 0.6% of a sample with 950,000 to 1,100,000 clones, around three quarters of them seen once. The sequencing input was memory CD4+ T cells from PBMCs. The receptors come from a man younger than 35 in good health. Some clones in this sample may be carry-over from other donors' samples. The CDR3 runs from the conserved cysteine through the conserved F or W. A D gene is named only where the DNA matches it firmly. A clone size is listed for some rows: how often the clone was seen (once, few, many), or a class if it is expanded.

v_call: TRBV27
j_call: TRBJ2-7
d_call: NA
clone_size: NA
cdr3_aa: CASSPRRSSYEQYF
cdr3_nt: TGTGCCAGCAGTCCCCGGCGGAGCTCCTACGAGCAGTACTTC

v_call: TRBV2
j_call: TRBJ2-7
d_call: TRBD1
clone_size: NA
cdr3_aa: CASSQRQGAYEQYF
cdr3_nt: TGTGCCAGCAGTCAGCGACAGGGGGCCTACGAGCAGTACTTC

v_call: TRBV5-1
j_call: TRBJ2-3
d_call: TRBD2
clone_size: NA
cdr3_aa: CASSLGLAGGPSDTQYF
cdr3_nt: TGCGCCAGCAGCTTGGGACTAGCGGGAGGGCCATCTGATACGCAGTATTTT

v_call: TRBV7-9
j_call: TRBJ2-5
d_call: NA
clone_size: NA
cdr3_aa: CASSLAPTVRETQYF
cdr3_nt: TGTGCCAGCAGCTTAGCCCCCACAGTAAGGGAGACCCAGTACTTC

v_call: TRBV5-1
j_call: TRBJ2-3
d_call: TRBD2
clone_size: NA
cdr3_aa: CASSSNSGRPTDTQYF
cdr3_nt: TGCGCCAGCAGCTCGAATAGCGGGAGGCCCACAGATACGCAGTATTTT

v_call: TRBV7-2
j_call: TRBJ2-3
d_call: TRBD1
clone_size: NA
cdr3_aa: CASNYGQGYTDTQYF
cdr3_nt: TGTGCCAGCAACTACGGACAGGGCTACACAGATACGCAGTATTTT

v_call: TRBV5-1
j_call: TRBJ2-1
d_call: NA
clone_size: NA
cdr3_aa: CASSLEGDSYNEQFF
cdr3_nt: TGCGCCAGCAGCTTGGAGGGGGATTCCTACAATGAGCAGTTCTTC

v_call: TRBV6-1
j_call: TRBJ1-2
d_call: NA
clone_size: NA
cdr3_aa: CASSEWGGGYTF
cdr3_nt: TGTGCCAGCAGTGAATGGGGGGGTGGCTACACCTTC

v_call: TRBV11-3
j_call: TRBJ2-1
d_call: TRBD2
clone_size: NA
cdr3_aa: CASSYGTSGRAYNEQFF
cdr3_nt: TGTGCCAGCAGCTATGGGACTAGCGGGAGGGCGTACAATGAGCAGTTCTTC

v_call: TRBV10-3
j_call: TRBJ1-1
d_call: NA
clone_size: NA
cdr3_aa: CAIRQGKDTEAFF
cdr3_nt: TGTGCCATCAGACAAGGTAAGGACACTGAAGCTTTCTTT

v_call: TRBV5-1
j_call: TRBJ1-1
d_call: NA
clone_size: NA
cdr3_aa: CASSLGQTNTEAFF
cdr3_nt: TGCGCCAGCAGCCTCGGACAGACGAACACTGAAGCTTTCTTT

v_call: TRBV5-6
j_call: TRBJ1-1
d_call: NA
clone_size: NA
cdr3_aa: CASSPTYIGVGPAEAFF
cdr3_nt: TGTGCCAGCAGCCCAACGTATATAGGGGTAGGTCCCGCTGAAGCTTTCTTT

v_call: TRBV9
j_call: TRBJ1-4
d_call: NA
clone_size: once
cdr3_aa: CASSVGGTANEKLFF
cdr3_nt: TGTGCCAGCAGCGTCGGGGGAACGGCTAATGAAAAACTGTTTTTT

v_call: TRBV11-1
j_call: TRBJ1-4
d_call: NA
clone_size: NA
cdr3_aa: CASSESRDNEKLFF
cdr3_nt: TGTGCCAGCAGCGAATCCCGGGACAATGAAAAACTGTTTTTT

v_call: TRBV5-1
j_call: TRBJ2-3
d_call: TRBD2
clone_size: NA
cdr3_aa: CASNILGLAGGADTQYF
cdr3_nt: TGCGCCAGCAACATATTGGGACTAGCGGGAGGAGCCGATACGCAGTATTTT

v_call: TRBV5-1
j_call: TRBJ2-7
d_call: NA
clone_size: once
cdr3_aa: CASREGFNSYEQYF
cdr3_nt: TGCGCCAGCCGCGAGGGGTTCAACTCCTACGAGCAGTACTTC

v_call: TRBV7-3
j_call: TRBJ2-1
d_call: NA
clone_size: many
cdr3_aa: CASSLEQGRTDNEQFF
cdr3_nt: TGTGCCAGCAGCTTAGAACAGGGACGGACAGACAATGAGCAGTTCTTC

v_call: TRBV19
j_call: TRBJ2-1
d_call: TRBD1
clone_size: few
cdr3_aa: CASGKGQGRSYNEQFF
cdr3_nt: TGTGCCAGTGGGAAAGGACAGGGCCGCTCCTACAATGAGCAGTTCTTC

v_call: TRBV30
j_call: TRBJ1-6
d_call: TRBD1
clone_size: NA
cdr3_aa: CAWSTRQGASSSPLHF
cdr3_nt: TGTGCCTGGAGTACCCGACAGGGGGCATCGAGTTCACCCCTCCACTTT

v_call: TRBV7-2
j_call: TRBJ2-5
d_call: TRBD2
clone_size: NA
cdr3_aa: CASSKGLGAQETQYF
cdr3_nt: TGTGCCAGCAGCAAGGGACTAGGTGCCCAAGAGACCCAGTACTTC

v_call: TRBV11-2
j_call: TRBJ2-7
d_call: TRBD2
clone_size: once
cdr3_aa: CASSLVRGDEQYF
cdr3_nt: TGTGCCAGCAGCTTAGTTCGGGGGGACGAGCAGTACTTC

v_call: TRBV5-1
j_call: TRBJ2-7
d_call: NA
clone_size: NA
cdr3_aa: CASIPQGGYEQYF
cdr3_nt: TGCGCCAGCATCCCCCAGGGGGGTTACGAGCAGTACTTC

v_call: TRBV5-1
j_call: TRBJ1-4
d_call: TRBD1
clone_size: NA
cdr3_aa: CASSLVGTGNEKLFF
cdr3_nt: TGCGCCAGCAGCTTGGTGGGGACAGGGAATGAAAAACTGTTTTTT

v_call: TRBV4-2
j_call: TRBJ1-2
d_call: NA
clone_size: once
cdr3_aa: CASSQDGEGTGYTF
cdr3_nt: TGTGCCAGCAGCCAAGATGGGGAGGGGACTGGCTACACCTTC

v_call: TRBV7-3
j_call: TRBJ2-1
d_call: NA
clone_size: NA
cdr3_aa: CASSFPGWNEQFF
cdr3_nt: TGTGCCAGCAGCTTTCCGGGTTGGAATGAGCAGTTCTTC

v_call: TRBV19
j_call: TRBJ2-7
d_call: NA
clone_size: NA
cdr3_aa: CASEAQDSYEQYF
cdr3_nt: TGTGCCAGTGAAGCCCAGGACAGCTACGAGCAGTACTTC

v_call: TRBV7-2
j_call: TRBJ2-7
d_call: TRBD1
clone_size: few
cdr3_aa: CASSLGDRSNEQYF
cdr3_nt: TGTGCCAGCAGCTTAGGGGACAGGTCCAACGAGCAGTACTTC